These 6 T cell receptor beta chains share one sample of origin, sequenced in a study of blood T cells in healthy people across ages. With a J-beta primer mix and a sample-barcoded 5' primer, a second PCR ran about 6 to 11 cycles. TCRdb fed the 5' RACE reads into MiXCR, producing one record per CDR3 protein. The sample has 630,000 or so distinct CDR3 sequences; approximately 30% are singletons. The sequencing sample was made of blood. The receptors were gathered from a woman older than 75 in good health.

This clonotype was detected ten times or more. The chain is built from TRBV4-1 and TRBJ1-2; unclear D gene. Germline values: CDR1 MGHRA, CDR2 YSYEKL. V was shortened by 0 bases and J by 3 bases, with 11 bases between the two germline ends. The CDR3 runs to 15 residues. The CDR3 protein is CASSQETAPDYGYTF. The CDR3 DNA reads as TGCGCCAGCAGCCAAGAGACGGCCCCTGACTATGGCTACACCTTC.

About this clonotype itself: A much more abundant neighbour one base away suggests this may be a read error. The chain uses TRBV29-1 and TRBJ2-3, with 10 nucleotides matching TRBD2. Trimming cost V 7 bases and J 0 bases; bases outside gene matches: 4. CDR1 is SQVTM and CDR2 is ANQGSEA in the germline V gene. The CDR3 sequence is 14 residues long. As DNA, the CDR3 is TGCAGCGGGAGCGGGGGGGCAAGCACAGATACGCAGTATTTT. Its protein is CSGSGGASTDTQYF.

At least ten counts were recorded for this clonotype. It may be a read error: a sequence one base away is much more abundant. The genes are TRBV7-9 and TRBJ2-5; a possible D gene is TRBD2 (6 bases). Per germline, CDR1 SEHNR and CDR2 FQNEAQ (reference sequence). The germline V and J ends were trimmed by 5 bases and 11 bases, with 21 bases remaining between them. There are 14 residues in the CDR3. The CDR3, as DNA: TGTGCCAGCAGCCCACCCGGAGGGAGACTAGAGCAGTACTTC. It yields the protein CASSPPGGRLEQYF.

V and J are TRBV4-1 and TRBJ2-7, with D possibly TRBD1 on 6 matching bases. CDR1 and CDR2 from the germline V gene are MGHRA and YSYEKL. CDR3 length: 16 amino acids. Trimming left V 0 bases short and J 2 bases short, with 14 bases between. CDR3 loop: CASSQDPGTPAYEQYF. CDR3 DNA: TGCGCCAGCAGCCAAGATCCCGGGACACCGGCCTACGAGCAGTACTTC.

This clonotype was observed at least ten times. This chain connects TRBV4-2 to TRBJ2-3, with D uncertain. V dropped 4 bases and J dropped 0 bases, with 20 bases sitting between them. Looked up from germline, CDR1 is LGHNA and CDR2 is YNFKEQ. This CDR3 has 18 amino acids. DNA of the CDR3: TGTGCCAGCAGCCGGCGCCCAAGTGGCGCCCAAAGCACAGATACGCAGTATTTT. It codes for CASSRRPSGAQSTDTQYF.

A few counts support this clonotype. V gene TRBV15 combines with J gene TRBJ2-2; either TRBD1 or TRBD2 may fit D (5 bases each). The CDR3 spans 16 residues. Germline values: CDR1 LNHNV, CDR2 YYDKDF (reference sequence). Trimming took 4 bases from V and 0 from J, leaving 12 bases between them. Here the CDR3 DNA reads TGTGCCACCAGCACCCCCGGGACCGCGAACACCGGGGAGCTGTTTTTT. This codes for CATSTPGTANTGELFF.